The sequence of this TCR beta chain was determined in a study of blood T cell repertoires in COVID-19. For the study at large: The samples span acute and convalescent COVID-19 from the United States, Italy and Spain. T cells, B-cell-depleted T cells, or PBMCs supplied cDNA or gDNA.

Germline trimming cut 5 bases from V and 2 bases from J; bases unmatched to any gene: 6. This CDR3 region has 16 residues. Germline V CDR1 and CDR2: SGHNT, YENEEA. In the original analysis: Amplification from reference gene primers served as the basis for estimated nucleated cell counts. The method was immunoSEQ multiplex PCR; TCRdb's version includes in-frame clones alone and lacks a portion of them. V and J calls plus clone size are reproduced from that table; the DNA served to infer D and trimming. The sample records about 200,000 clones, around 80% being singletons. This clonotype was obtained from a woman older than 75 with active or convalescent COVID-19. This rearrangement joins TRBV11-3 to TRBJ2-6; 7 bases map to TRBD1. Sequencing was carried out using peripheral blood. CDR3 DNA sequence: TGTGCCAGCAGCCCAGACGGGACAGCTGGGGCCAACGTCCTGACTTTC. Its translation is CASSPDGTAGANVLTF.